Included here is one T cell receptor (beta chain) sequence, with context. Its recognized antigen is unknown. One end of the junction varies from germline; a read error may be responsible. Receptor libraries were prepared by RT-PCR. For sequencing, a NextSeq 550 was employed. The public reads were reprocessed in TCRdb via fastp at Q25 and MiXCR, keeping in-frame beta chains. All rows with the same CDR3 protein become a single entry with the most common DNA and genes. Counted in this sample were 150,000 to 250,000 distinct CDR3 sequences; roughly 40% of them appeared once. The ten biggest clones cover 30% to 35% of the sample. The data were taken from a study of patients and donors after allogeneic stem cell transplantation (dated by TCRdb to 2020 to 2022). The sample comprised blood, either unsorted or a sorted T cell fraction (not recorded which). The clonotype originates from a human donor who was either an allogeneic HSCT recipient or a stem cell or donor lymphocyte infusion donor (not recorded which). It is not recorded whose cells these are; they may come from a transplant donor.

The sequenced DNA is TGTGCCAGCAGCTCGACAGGGGATAACGGTTTT. It translates to CASSSTGDNGF. The chain joins TRBV7-9 to TRBJ1-3; the junction holds 8 bases that match TRBD1. There are 11 amino acids in the CDR3, from cysteine to phenylalanine inclusive. The only DNA kept is the CDR3, 33 bases in frame from the first base. Based on the germline V gene (reference sequence), the CDR1 and CDR2 sequences are SEHNR and FQNEAQ.